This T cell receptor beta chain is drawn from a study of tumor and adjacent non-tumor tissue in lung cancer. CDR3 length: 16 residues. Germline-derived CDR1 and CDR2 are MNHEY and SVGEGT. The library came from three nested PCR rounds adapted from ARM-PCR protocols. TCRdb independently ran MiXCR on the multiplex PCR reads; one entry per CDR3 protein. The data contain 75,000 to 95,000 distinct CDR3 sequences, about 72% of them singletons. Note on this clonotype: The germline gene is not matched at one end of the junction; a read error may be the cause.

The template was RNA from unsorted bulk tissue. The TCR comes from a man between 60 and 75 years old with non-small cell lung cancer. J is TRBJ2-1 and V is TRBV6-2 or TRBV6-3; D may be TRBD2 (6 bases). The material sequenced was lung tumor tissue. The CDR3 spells CACTSPGGGYYNEQFF. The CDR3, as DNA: TGTGCCTGCACATCCCCCGGGGGTGGGTACTACAATGAGCAATTCTTC.